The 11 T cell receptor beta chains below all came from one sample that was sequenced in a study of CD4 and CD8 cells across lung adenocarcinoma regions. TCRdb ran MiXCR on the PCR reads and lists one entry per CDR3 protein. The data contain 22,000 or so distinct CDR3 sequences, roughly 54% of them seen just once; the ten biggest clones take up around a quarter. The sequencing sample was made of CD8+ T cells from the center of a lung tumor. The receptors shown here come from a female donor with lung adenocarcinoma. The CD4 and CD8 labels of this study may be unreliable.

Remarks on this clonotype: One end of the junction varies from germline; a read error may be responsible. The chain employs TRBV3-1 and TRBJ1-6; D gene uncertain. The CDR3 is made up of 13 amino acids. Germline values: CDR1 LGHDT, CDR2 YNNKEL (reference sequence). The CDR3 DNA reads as TGTGCCAGCAGCCAAGAATCCAGCCGCGAGCAGTACTTT. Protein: CASSQESSREQYF.

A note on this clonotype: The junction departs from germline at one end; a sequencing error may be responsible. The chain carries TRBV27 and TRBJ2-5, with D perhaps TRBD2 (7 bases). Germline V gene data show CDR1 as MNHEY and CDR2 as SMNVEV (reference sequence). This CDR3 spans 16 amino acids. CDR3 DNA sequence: TGTGCCAGCGGGGGGCTCGGGGGAGGGGACCAAGAGACGCAGTACTTC. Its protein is CASGGLGGGDQETQYF.

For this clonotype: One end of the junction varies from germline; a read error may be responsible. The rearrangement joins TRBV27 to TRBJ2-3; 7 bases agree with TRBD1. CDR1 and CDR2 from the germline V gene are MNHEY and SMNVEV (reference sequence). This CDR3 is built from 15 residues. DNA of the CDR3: TGTGCCAGCAGTCCGGACAGGTCCGTCACAGATATGCAGTACTTT. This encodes CASSPDRSVTDMQYF.

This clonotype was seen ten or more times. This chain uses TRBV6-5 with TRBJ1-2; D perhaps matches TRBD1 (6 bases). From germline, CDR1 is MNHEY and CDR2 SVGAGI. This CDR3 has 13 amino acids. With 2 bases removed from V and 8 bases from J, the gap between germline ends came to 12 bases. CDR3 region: CASSYAGGRGYTF. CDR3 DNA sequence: TGTGCCAGCAGTTACGCGGGGGGCCGGGGCTACACCTTC.

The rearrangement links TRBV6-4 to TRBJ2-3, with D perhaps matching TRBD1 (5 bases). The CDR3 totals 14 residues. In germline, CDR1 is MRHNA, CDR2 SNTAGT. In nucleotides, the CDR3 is TGTGCGGGCATAGGGGCCTCAGACGCAGAGACCCAGTATTTT. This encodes CAGIGASDAETQYF.

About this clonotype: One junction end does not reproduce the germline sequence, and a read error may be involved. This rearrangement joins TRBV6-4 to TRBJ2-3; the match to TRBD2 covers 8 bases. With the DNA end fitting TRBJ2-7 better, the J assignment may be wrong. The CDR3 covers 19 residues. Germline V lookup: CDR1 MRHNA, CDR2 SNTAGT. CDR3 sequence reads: CASRDSHERGTTGTNTQYF. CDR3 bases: TGTGCCAGCAGGGACTCCCACGAGCGGGGGACCACTGGCACAAACACGCAGTACTTC.

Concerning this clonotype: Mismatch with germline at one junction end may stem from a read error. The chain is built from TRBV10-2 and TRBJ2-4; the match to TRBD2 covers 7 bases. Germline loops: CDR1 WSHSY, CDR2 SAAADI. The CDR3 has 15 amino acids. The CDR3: CASSTGGRATDIQYF. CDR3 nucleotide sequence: TGCGCCAGCAGTACGGGGGGACGGGCCACAGATATTCAGTATTTC.

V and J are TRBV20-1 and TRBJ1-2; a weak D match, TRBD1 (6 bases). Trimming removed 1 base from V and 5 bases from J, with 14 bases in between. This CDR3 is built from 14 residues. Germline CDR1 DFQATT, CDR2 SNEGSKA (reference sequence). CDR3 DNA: TGCAGTGCTAGAGCAGGGGCCTTAGGTTATGGCTACACCTTC. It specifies CSARAGALGYGYTF.

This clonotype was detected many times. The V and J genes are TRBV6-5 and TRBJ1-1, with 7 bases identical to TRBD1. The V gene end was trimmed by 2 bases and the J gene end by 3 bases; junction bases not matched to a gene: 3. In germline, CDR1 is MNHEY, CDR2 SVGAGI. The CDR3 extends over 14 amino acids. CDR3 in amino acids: CASSYMQGDTEAFF. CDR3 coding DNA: TGTGCCAGCAGTTACATGCAGGGGGACACTGAAGCTTTCTTT.

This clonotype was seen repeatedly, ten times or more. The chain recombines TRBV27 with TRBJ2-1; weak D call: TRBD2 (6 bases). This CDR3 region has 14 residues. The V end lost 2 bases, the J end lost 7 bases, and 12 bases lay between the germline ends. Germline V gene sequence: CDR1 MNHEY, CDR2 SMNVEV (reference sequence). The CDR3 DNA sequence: TGTGCCAGCAGTTTAGAGGCAGGGAGGAATGAGCAGTTCTTC. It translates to CASSLEAGRNEQFF.

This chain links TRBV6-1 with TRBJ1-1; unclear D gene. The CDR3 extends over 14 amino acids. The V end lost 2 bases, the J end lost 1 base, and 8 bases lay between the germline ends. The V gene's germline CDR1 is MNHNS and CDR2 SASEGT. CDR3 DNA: TGTGCCAGCAGTGAATGGACGGCGAACACTGAAGCTTTCTTT. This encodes CASSEWTANTEAFF.